These 26 T cell receptor beta chains were all obtained from the same sample, sequenced in a study of T-cell reconstitution after alpha-beta-depleted transplantation in children. For TCRbeta, the library was prepared with unique molecular identifiers. TCRdb itself ran the PCR reads through MiXCR, one entry per CDR3 protein. The sample has about 1,000,000 distinct CDR3 sequences, under 30% seen once. Sequenced material: PBMCs, mostly from graft donor cells, taken 360 days after TCRalphabeta/CD19-depleted stem cell transplant. The origin of the receptors is a boy under two years old who had a stem cell transplant for SCID, so the T cells may come from the graft donor.

The rearrangement joins TRBV5-1 to TRBJ1-6, with D possibly being TRBD1 (6 bases). This CDR3 spans 15 amino acids. With 2 bases removed from V and 8 bases from J, the gap between germline ends came to 14 bases. CDR1 is SGHRS and CDR2 is YFSETQ in the germline V gene. Here the CDR3 reads CASSLRYGGDSPLHF. Here the CDR3 DNA reads TGCGCCAGCAGCTTAAGGTACGGGGGCGATTCACCCCTCCACTTT.

The CDR3 protein is CASSGGLAGPNTGELFF. In DNA, the CDR3 is TGTGCCAGCAGCGGAGGACTAGCGGGGCCCAACACCGGGGAGCTGTTTTTT. This rearrangement joins TRBV5-4 to TRBJ2-2; the match to TRBD2 covers 12 bases. Trimming at V came to 4 bases and at J to 2 bases, leaving 6 bases not matched to a gene. Germline V gene lookup returns CDR1 SGHNT and CDR2 YYREEE (reference sequence). The CDR3 totals 17 residues.

The sample holds many counts of this clonotype. The chain uses TRBV13 and TRBJ1-4; D not resolved. The CDR3 is 16 residues long. Trimming cost V 4 bases and J 3 bases, with 15 bases left between them. In germline, CDR1 is PRHDT, CDR2 FYEKMQ (reference sequence). The CDR3 protein is CASSSYSEAANEKLFF. CDR3 nucleotide sequence: TGTGCCAGCAGCTCCTACTCGGAGGCGGCTAATGAAAAACTGTTTTTT.

This chain links TRBV24-1 with TRBJ1-1, with a possible D match to TRBD1 (5 bases). CDR1 is KGHDR, CDR2 SFDVKD, per germline. V lost 4 bases to trimming and J lost 11 bases, with 19 bases between them. The CDR3 sequence is 14 residues long. CDR3: CATSDPWAGRGAFF. The CDR3 region has the DNA TGTGCCACCAGTGACCCCTGGGCGGGAAGGGGTGCTTTCTTT.

This clonotype was seen only a few times. V is TRBV5-1 and J is TRBJ2-7, with 9 bases matching TRBD1. V lost 4 bases to trimming and J lost 3 bases; unmatched junction nucleotides: 8. CDR1 is SGHRS, CDR2 YFSETQ, per germline. There are 15 residues in the CDR3. The DNA of the CDR3 is TGCGCCAGCAGCCGGGGACAGGGTACAGACTACGAGCAGTACTTC. This encodes CASSRGQGTDYEQYF.

This chain uses TRBV7-9 with TRBJ2-7, with D perhaps TRBD2 (6 bases). This CDR3 has 17 amino acids. The germline V and J ends were trimmed by 4 bases and 0 bases, with 19 bases remaining between them. Per the germline V gene, CDR1 is SEHNR and CDR2 is FQNEAQ (reference sequence). CDR3 region: CASSWKIGGRDSYEQYF. For the CDR3, the DNA is TGTGCCAGCAGCTGGAAGATCGGGGGACGGGACTCCTACGAGCAGTACTTC.

This clonotype appeared many times. The chain has TRBV10-3 and TRBJ2-7; TRBD1 aligns across 10 bases. J was trimmed by 2 bases and V by 0 bases; bases with no gene match: 7. CDR1 is ENHRY, CDR2 SYGVKD, per germline. The CDR3 is made up of 17 amino acids. This CDR3 reads CAISESGPGTGAYEQYF. DNA for the CDR3: TGTGCCATCAGTGAGTCCGGCCCCGGGACAGGGGCCTACGAGCAGTACTTC.

The chain joins TRBV29-1 to TRBJ2-1, with no clear D. CDR1 is SQVTM and CDR2 is ANQGSEA in the germline V gene. The V and J ends lost 5 bases and 3 bases respectively, with 11 bases between them. CDR3 length: 13 residues. The CDR3 region has the DNA TGCAGCGTTTCCACTACCCTCTACAATGAGCAGTTCTTC. Its translation is CSVSTTLYNEQFF.

The CDR3: CATRSGTVSFF. CDR3 DNA sequence: TGTGCCACCAGGTCCGGGACCGTCAGTTTCTTC. J is TRBJ2-1 and V is TRBV6-2 or TRBV6-3; tentatively, D is TRBD1 or TRBD2 (5 bases each). V was trimmed by 10 bases and J by 16 bases, leaving 20 bases between them. CDR3 length: 11 amino acids. Germline V lookup: CDR1 MNHEY, CDR2 SVGEGT.

This chain connects TRBV7-9 to TRBJ2-3; the D gene is possibly TRBD1 (6 bases). CDR3 length equals 17 residues. Germline V gene data show CDR1 as SEHNR and CDR2 as FQNEAQ (reference sequence). The germline V and J ends were trimmed by 5 bases and 0 bases, with 18 bases remaining between them. The CDR3 is CASSQGPQFLSTDTQYF. The CDR3 nucleotides read TGTGCCAGCAGCCAGGGGCCTCAGTTCCTTAGCACAGATACGCAGTATTTT.

This clonotype was counted between two and nine times. The chain links TRBV5-5 to TRBJ2-7; D unresolved. This CDR3 spans 14 amino acids. V lost 2 bases to trimming and J lost 5 bases, with 14 bases between them. The germline V gene encodes CDR1 SGHKS and CDR2 YYEKEE (reference sequence). The CDR3 spells CASSFVARMDEQYF. The CDR3 DNA reads TGTGCCAGCAGCTTTGTGGCCAGGATGGACGAGCAGTACTTC.

The genes are TRBV20-1 and TRBJ2-5; 7 bases match TRBD1. Germline V lookup: CDR1 DFQATT, CDR2 SNEGSKA (reference sequence). The CDR3 has 14 residues. The junction had 9 bases not matched to a gene; V was cut back by 6 bases and J by 2 bases. CDR3 nucleotide sequence: TGCAGTGCCGTCTACGGGACAGCTCAAGAGACCCAGTACTTC. This encodes CSAVYGTAQETQYF.

The chain recombines TRBV7-2 with TRBJ2-1; 11 bases line up with TRBD2. CDR3 size: 15 residues. The V and J ends lost 5 bases and 4 bases, in that order; junction bases with no gene match: 4. Germline CDR1 is SGHTA and CDR2 is FQGNSA. The CDR3: CASSDSGGVYNEQFF. CDR3 DNA: TGTGCCAGCAGCGATAGCGGGGGGGTGTACAATGAGCAGTTCTTC.

The J gene is TRBJ2-3, the V gene TRBV7-2, with 9 bases matching TRBD2. V shed 0 bases and J 2 bases; nucleotides not matched to a gene: 3. From germline, CDR1 is SGHTA and CDR2 FQGNSA. The CDR3 totals 16 residues. In nucleotides, the CDR3 is TGTGCCAGCAGCTTAGCGGCTAGCGGGGACACAGATACGCAGTATTTT. It encodes CASSLAASGDTDTQYF.

This sequence joins TRBV5-5 and TRBJ1-4; D is unclear. V dropped 3 bases and J dropped 0 bases, with 9 bases sitting between them. CDR1 SGHKS and CDR2 YYEKEE come from the germline V gene (reference sequence). The CDR3 sequence is 15 residues long. CDR3: CASSSHPTTNEKLFF. Written as DNA, the CDR3 is TGTGCCAGCAGCTCCCATCCTACAACTAATGAAAAACTGTTTTTT.

This clonotype showed up just a few times. The genes are TRBV6-6 and TRBJ1-2; D is undetermined. Germline V gene lookup returns CDR1 MNHNY and CDR2 SVGAGI (reference sequence). With 8 bases removed from V and 8 bases from J, the gap between germline ends came to 9 bases. CDR3 size: 10 residues. The CDR3 loop is CASGLGGYTF. The CDR3 DNA is TGTGCCAGCGGGCTCGGAGGCTACACCTTC.

This clonotype was found a few times. The chain carries TRBV12-3 or TRBV12-4 and TRBJ2-1, with unresolved D. Trimming took 6 bases from V and 6 from J, leaving 3 bases between them. This CDR3 spans 10 amino acids. The CDR3 loop is CASSTNEQFF. In nucleotides, the CDR3 is TGTGCCAGCAGCACCAATGAGCAGTTCTTC.

This chain connects TRBV11-1 to TRBJ2-7; TRBD1 is a possible D gene (6 bases). V lost 6 bases, J lost 2 bases, and 26 bases lay in between. Germline-derived CDR1 and CDR2 are SGHAT and FQDESV (reference sequence). The CDR3 has 18 amino acids. DNA for the CDR3: TGTGCCAGCAGTCCTCACCCCGGGGTACAGGGAGCCACCTACGAGCAGTACTTC. It encodes CASSPHPGVQGATYEQYF.

This clonotype was picked up a small number of times. The chain is built from TRBV18 and TRBJ1-2; D is unclear. V was cut by 3 bases and J by 6 bases, with 14 bases left in between. Germline V gene sequence: CDR1 KGHSH, CDR2 LQKENI. The CDR3 covers 14 residues. The CDR3 sequence: CASSPSSSSHGYTF. CDR3 DNA sequence: TGTGCCAGCTCACCTTCTTCTAGTTCCCATGGCTACACCTTC.

The CDR3 loop reads CASSQVGGVGEKLFF. Here the CDR3 DNA reads TGCGCCAGCAGCCAAGTAGGTGGGGTCGGTGAAAAACTGTTTTTT. V is TRBV4-1 and J is TRBJ1-4, with D unresolved. Per germline, CDR1 MGHRA and CDR2 YSYEKL. This CDR3 is built from 15 residues. V was shortened by 1 base and J by 7 bases, with 13 bases between the two germline ends.

This clonotype turned up a few times. The rearrangement links TRBV6-5 to TRBJ2-1; no definite D call. Trimming removed 0 bases at V and 5 bases at J, with 5 bases between. Germline lookup yields CDR1 MNHEY and CDR2 SVGAGI. CDR3 length: 13 amino acids. CDR3 in amino acids: CASSYSPDNEQFF. For the CDR3, the DNA is TGTGCCAGCAGTTACTCGCCAGACAATGAGCAGTTCTTC.

This clonotype turned up a few times. DNA of the CDR3: TGTGCCAGCAGCGACGAGCCTTGGGATACGCAGTATTTT. Translated, it gives CASSDEPWDTQYF. The V and J genes are TRBV7-2 and TRBJ2-3; the D is unclear. The CDR3 is 13 amino acids. V gave up 5 bases and J gave up 6 bases, with 12 bases separating them. The V gene's germline CDR1 is SGHTA and CDR2 FQGNSA.

The J gene is TRBJ1-3, the V gene TRBV20-1, with D possibly being TRBD1 (5 bases). V was shortened by 0 bases and J by 0 bases, with 12 bases between the two germline ends. CDR3 size: 16 residues. Germline V lookup: CDR1 DFQATT, CDR2 SNEGSKA (reference sequence). The CDR3 sequence is CSARDRGRNSGNTIYF. CDR3 sequence (DNA): TGCAGTGCTAGAGACCGGGGCAGGAACTCTGGAAACACCATATATTTT.

This clonotype was seen at least ten times. The chain carries TRBV10-3 and TRBJ2-5, with unresolved D. CDR1 ENHRY and CDR2 SYGVKD come from the germline V gene. Trimming took 2 bases from V and 2 from J, leaving 9 bases between them. The CDR3 runs to 14 residues. CDR3 in DNA: TGTGCCATCAGTGAGGGTTGGGGACAAGAGACCCAGTACTTC. Residues: CAISEGWGQETQYF.

In its sample, this clonotype was seen many times. A read error may account for a junction end that differs from germline. The chain has TRBV5-1 and TRBJ1-1, with 7 bases that match TRBD1. The germline CDR1 and CDR2 sequences are SGHRS and YFSETQ. This CDR3 has 14 amino acids. The CDR3 bases are TGTGCCAGCTCACCCGGGACAGCGAACACTGAAGCTTTCTTT. Translation: CASSPGTANTEAFF.

V and J are TRBV5-1 and TRBJ1-4, with D tentatively TRBD1 (5 bases). The V gene's germline CDR1 is SGHRS and CDR2 YFSETQ. The CDR3 sequence is 14 residues long. Trimming shortened V by 4 bases and J by 8 bases, and 15 bases separated the two germline ends. In DNA, the CDR3 is TGCGCCAGCAGCCCGGCCCAGGGTGGCGAAAAACTGTTTTTT. Its protein is CASSPAQGGEKLFF.